This record covers a single T cell receptor beta chain. Its antigen is not known. This entry is derived from a study of cytomegalovirus exposure and HLA in healthy donors. On the study more broadly: Researchers found that about 82% of about 400 genotyped donors fell within the Caucasian-associated ancestry cluster. Regarding the study as a whole: Differences between HLA loci emerged in a later analysis of TCR association rates, with DRB1 most and HLA-C fewest. A later analysis linked a missense variant in DCLRE1C to the trimming of TCR beta V and J genes.

A multiplex PCR was run with 60 Vbeta primers and 13 Jbeta primers. The assay was immunoSEQ multiplex PCR, and TCRdb's table has in-frame clones only and misses some. The data contain fewer than 120,000 clones, about 80% of them singletons. Per germline, CDR1 SGHDN and CDR2 FVKESK. Trimming removed 7 bases from V and 1 base from J, with 23 bases in between. This CDR3 comprises 18 residues. The sequenced sample was PBMCs. The receptor was derived from a woman in her sixties in good health and CMV-seropositive. V usage is TRBV14 and J usage is TRBJ1-5, with a possible D match to TRBD1 (6 bases). In DNA form, the CDR3 reads TGTGCCAGCACCTGGAACCCCCGGGACATTCTAAGCAATCAGCCCCAGCATTTT. Amino acid sequence: CASTWNPRDILSNQPQHF. The full variable domain, completed using reference TRBV14 and TRBJ1-5, is EAGVTQFPSHSVIEKGQTVTLRCDPISGHDNLYWYRRVMGKEIKFLLHFVKESKQDESGMPNNRFLAERTGGTYSTLKVQPAELEDSGVYFCASTWNPRDILSNQPQHFGDGTRLSIL.